Below, 27 T cell receptor beta chains from the same sample are listed, as sequenced in a study of cytomegalovirus exposure and HLA in healthy donors. PCR involved 60 Vbeta and 13 Jbeta primers. Repertoires were generated with immunoSEQ multiplex PCR, while TCRdb's copy carries only in-frame clones and drops some. The table has 60,000 or so clones, about 76% seen once; the top ten hold about 2.3%. Sequencing input: PBMCs. These receptors all stem from a female donor in good health and CMV-seronegative.

The chain combines TRBV5-5 with TRBJ1-2; 11 bases align to TRBD1. The CDR3 covers 15 residues. The J segment lost 4 bases and the V segment lost 3 bases, leaving 5 bases of the junction unmatched. Germline V gives CDR1 SGHKS, CDR2 YYEKEE (reference sequence). The CDR3 nucleotides are TGTGCCAGCAGCTCCGGACAGGGGGCTAGCTATGGCTACACCTTC. It codes for CASSSGQGASYGYTF.

This clone has only a few counts. The chain recombines TRBV27 with TRBJ2-7; weak D call: TRBD2 (6 bases). The CDR3 totals 16 residues. CDR1 is MNHEY and CDR2 is SMNVEV in the germline V gene (reference sequence). V lost 5 bases and J 4 bases, leaving 21 bases between the germline ends. The CDR3 spells CASSPQRAPGYYEQYF. The CDR3 DNA reads TGTGCCAGCAGTCCTCAGCGGGCTCCCGGGTATTACGAGCAGTACTTC.

This clone was detected only once. J is TRBJ2-3 and V is TRBV5-1, with D possibly being TRBD2 (6 bases). The CDR3 length is 15 residues. Deletions cut 0 bases from V and 1 base from J, with 9 bases between. Germline CDR1 and CDR2: SGHRS and YFSETQ. The DNA of the CDR3 is TGCGCCAGCAGCTTGGATGGGACTGGCACAGATACGCAGTATTTT. Its protein is CASSLDGTGTDTQYF.

This chain connects TRBV7-2 to TRBJ2-2; 9 bases are shared with TRBD1. The CDR3 totals 17 residues. V trimming: 0 bases; J trimming: 1 base; junction bases outside the gene matches: 3. CDR1 SGHTA and CDR2 FQGNSA come from the germline V gene. Written as DNA, the CDR3 is TGTGCCAGCAGCTTAGCCTACAGGGGGCTGAACACCGGGGAGCTGTTTTTT. Its translation is CASSLAYRGLNTGELFF. Full variable domain (missing parts from reference TRBV7-2 and TRBJ2-2): GAGVSQSPSNKVTEKGKDVELRCDPISGHTALYWYRQSLGQGLEFLIYFQGNSAPDKSGLPSDRFSAERTGGSVSTLTIQRTQQEDSAVYLCASSLAYRGLNTGELFFGEGSRLTVL.

V is TRBV5-1 and J is TRBJ2-3, with D tentatively TRBD1 (5 bases). The V end was cut by 1 base, the J end by 2 bases, with 11 bases between. This CDR3 has 15 amino acids. Germline V gives CDR1 SGHRS, CDR2 YFSETQ. The CDR3 coding sequence is TGCGCCAGCAGCTTGCAGGACAAAGCCACAGATACGCAGTATTTT. It translates to CASSLQDKATDTQYF.

In its sample, this clone was seen a few times. The V call is TRBV6-5, the J call TRBJ1-1, with 9 bases fitting TRBD1. The CDR3 runs 14 residues. The V gene end was trimmed by 2 bases and the J gene end by 3 bases; junction bases not matched to a gene: 1. The germline V gene has CDR1 MNHEY and CDR2 SVGAGI. The CDR3 region is CASSYGDRDTEAFF. DNA for the CDR3: TGTGCCAGCAGTTACGGGGACAGGGACACTGAAGCTTTCTTT.

The CDR3 DNA reads TGTGCCAGTAGTGACGGGGGGGCCGGGTCCTACGAGCAGTACTTC. As protein: CASSDGGAGSYEQYF. The gene calls are TRBV19 and TRBJ2-7; TRBD2 aligns across 8 bases. Trimming removed 5 bases from V and 1 base from J; junction bases left unmatched: 7. This CDR3 spans 15 amino acids. The germline CDR1 and CDR2 sequences are LNHDA and SQIVND (reference sequence).

This clone showed up just a few times. The gene calls are TRBV7-2 and TRBJ1-6; 10 bases match TRBD1. The CDR3 sequence is 14 residues long. J gave up 10 bases and V 3 bases, and 3 bases lay outside the gene matches. Germline CDR1 SGHTA, CDR2 FQGNSA. CDR3 DNA sequence: TGTGCCAGCAGCTTCGGACAGGGGGGGTCACCCCTCCACTTT. The encoded protein is CASSFGQGGSPLHF. The full variable domain, with the rest looked up from reference TRBV7-2 and TRBJ1-6, is GAGVSQSPSNKVTEKGKDVELRCDPISGHTALYWYRQSLGQGLEFLIYFQGNSAPDKSGLPSDRFSAERTGGSVSTLTIQRTQQEDSAVYLCASSFGQGGSPLHFGNGTRLTVT.

The rearrangement links TRBV6-6 to TRBJ2-7; D uncertain. From germline, CDR1 is MNHNY and CDR2 SVGAGI (reference sequence). CDR3 length: 13 residues. Trimming cost V 2 bases and J 3 bases, with 8 bases left between them. DNA of the CDR3: TGTGCCAGCAGTTACCTTTTCGGCTACGAGCAGTACTTC. It yields the protein CASSYLFGYEQYF.

V gene TRBV5-6 combines with J gene TRBJ2-3; the match to TRBD1 covers 9 bases. The CDR3 contains 15 residues. V lost 4 bases, J lost 1 base, and 4 bases stayed unmatched. Looked up from germline, CDR1 is SGHDT and CDR2 is YYEEEE. CDR3 coding DNA: TGTGCCAGCAGCCTGGGACAGGGAGGCACAGATACGCAGTATTTT. Its protein product is CASSLGQGGTDTQYF. The full variable domain, with the rest looked up from reference TRBV5-6 and TRBJ2-3, is DAGVTQSPTHLIKTRGQQVTLRCSPKSGHDTVSWYQQALGQGPQFIFQYYEEEERQRGNFPDRFSGHQFPNYSSELNVNALLLGDSALYLCASSLGQGGTDTQYFGPGTRLTVL.

The chain uses TRBV27 and TRBJ2-3, with 7 bases that match TRBD2. V lost 5 bases to trimming and J lost 2 bases; unmatched junction nucleotides: 7. Germline assignment: CDR1 MNHEY and CDR2 SMNVEV (reference sequence). CDR3 length: 15 amino acids. DNA of the CDR3: TGTGCCAGCAGTCCCAGCGGGACTCCCACAGATACGCAGTATTTT. It translates to CASSPSGTPTDTQYF.

The rearrangement uses TRBV19 and TRBJ1-6, with TRBD1 matching 7 bases. CDR3 length: 16 residues. V lost 1 base to trimming and J lost 9 bases; unmatched junction nucleotides: 9. Per germline, CDR1 LNHDA and CDR2 SQIVND (reference sequence). The chain's CDR3 is CASSIGPDRKASPLHF. DNA of the CDR3: TGTGCCAGTAGTATAGGCCCGGACAGGAAGGCTTCACCCCTCCACTTT.

This clone came up a few times. CDR3 region: CACTSGGGNQPQHF. The DNA of the CDR3 is TGTGCCTGCACCTCGGGGGGTGGCAATCAGCCCCAGCATTTT. The V and J genes are TRBV30 and TRBJ1-5; possibly TRBD1 for D (5 bases). Trimming cost V 6 bases and J 2 bases, with 14 bases left between them. CDR3 length: 14 residues. Germline V gives CDR1 GTSNPN, CDR2 SVGIG (reference sequence).

The CDR3 is CASSEVLVNTEAFF. The CDR3, as DNA: TGTGCCAGCAGTGAGGTCCTAGTGAACACTGAAGCTTTCTTT. The chain uses TRBV2 and TRBJ1-1; D unclear. Germline-derived CDR1 and CDR2 are SNHLY and FYNNEI. The CDR3 spans 14 residues. Between the trimmed V and J ends, which lost 3 bases and 0 bases, there was a span of 8 bases.

The chain employs TRBV1 and TRBJ2-7; TRBD2 is taken as the D call from the table, unchecked against the DNA. TRBV1 is deemed a pseudogene. The CDR3 sequence is 14 residues long. The CDR3 spells CTSSQDGLGHEQYF. The CDR3 DNA follows: TGCACCAGCAGCCAAGATGGACTAGGGCACGAGCAGTACTTC.

The chain recombines TRBV9 with TRBJ2-1, with 7 bases lining up with TRBD2. V gave up 2 bases and J gave up 7 bases; unmatched junction bases: 9. The germline V gene encodes CDR1 SGDLS and CDR2 YYNGEE. CDR3 size: 15 residues. CDR3 region: CASSVAAGVGNEQFF. The CDR3 DNA reads as TGTGCCAGCAGCGTGGCTGCGGGAGTGGGGAATGAGCAGTTCTTC.

The chain uses TRBV2 and TRBJ2-5; unclear D gene. The J call may be in error: the DNA end matches TRBJ2-7 better. Germline-derived CDR1 and CDR2 are SNHLY and FYNNEI. This CDR3 comprises 14 residues. The CDR3 region has the DNA TGTGCCAGCAGTGAGAGGTCAGTTTCCTACGAGCAGTACTTC. Protein: CASSERSVSYEQYF.

This clone was found a few times. This chain links TRBV19 with TRBJ1-2; D is undetermined. Germline-derived CDR1 and CDR2 are LNHDA and SQIVND (reference sequence). The CDR3 is made up of 13 amino acids. The V gene lost 4 bases and the J gene lost 4 bases, with 10 bases spanning the gap. The CDR3 spells CASSTRTLYGYTF. CDR3 DNA sequence: TGTGCCAGTAGTACGAGGACTCTCTATGGCTACACCTTC.

This clone was detected a few times. The chain is built from TRBV28 and TRBJ1-1; D is unresolved. The germline gives CDR1 MDHEN, CDR2 SYDVKM. The CDR3 has 14 residues. Trimming removed 2 bases at V and 4 bases at J, with 11 bases between. CDR3 sequence: CASSLNPAVTEAFF. The CDR3 bases are TGTGCCAGCAGTTTAAATCCTGCAGTCACTGAAGCTTTCTTT.

The chain combines TRBV30 with TRBJ2-4, with 7 bases identical to TRBD2. The V gene's germline CDR1 is GTSNPN and CDR2 SVGIG (reference sequence). The CDR3 is 17 residues long. J gave up 1 base and V 0 bases, and 9 bases lay outside the gene matches. For the CDR3, the DNA is TGTGCCTGGAGTGTTGGGAGGGTACGTTCGGCCAAAAACATTCAGTACTTC. Residues: CAWSVGRVRSAKNIQYF.

The CDR3 sequence: CASSQNTQGAVLFTGELFF. The DNA for the CDR3 is TGCGCCAGCAGCCAAAATACGCAGGGGGCTGTCCTATTCACCGGGGAGCTGTTTTTT. The chain couples TRBV4-3 to TRBJ2-2; 8 bases are a match to TRBD1. V lost 2 bases and J lost 4; bases outside the gene matches: 15. The germline V gene has CDR1 LGHNA and CDR2 YSLEER. This CDR3 has 19 amino acids.

This clone came up a few times. The chain links TRBV11-2 to TRBJ2-5, with TRBD1 matching 7 bases. Germline lookup yields CDR1 SGHAT and CDR2 FQNNGV. The length of the CDR3 is 14 residues. Trimming took 5 bases from V and 2 from J; bases not matched to a gene: 5. CDR3: CASSLGQQQETQYF. CDR3 bases: TGTGCCAGCAGCCTGGGACAGCAACAAGAGACCCAGTACTTC.

The chain combines TRBV28 with TRBJ2-5, with TRBD2 as a possible D gene (6 bases). The end of the DNA fits TRBJ2-7 better, so the J call may be wrong. Per the germline V gene, CDR1 is MDHEN and CDR2 is SYDVKM. This CDR3 has 14 residues. DNA for the CDR3: TGTGCCAGCAGTTTGTCCGGGAGCTCCTACGAGCAGTACTTC. Translating it yields CASSLSGSSYEQYF.

The V call is TRBV29-1, the J call TRBJ2-2; D is undetermined. Germline-derived CDR1 and CDR2 are SQVTM and ANQGSEA. There are 13 residues in the CDR3. Trimming stripped 1 base from V and 4 bases from J, with 7 bases between. In nucleotides, the CDR3 is TGCAGCGTTGAAGTTCCGTTCACCGGGGAGCTGTTTTTT. This translates into CSVEVPFTGELFF.

In DNA, the CDR3 is TGTGCCAGCAACGGGGGGATCCGGGAGACCCAGTACTTC. It encodes CASNGGIRETQYF. This chain links TRBV6-1 with TRBJ2-5; TRBD2 matches 7 bases. Germline loops: CDR1 MNHNS, CDR2 SASEGT. The CDR3 has 13 residues. V was pared by 7 bases and J by 5 bases, with 7 bases of the junction left unmatched.

In this sample, this clone turned up once. This chain uses TRBV4-3 with TRBJ2-3, with 10 bases aligning to TRBD2. Germline-derived CDR1 and CDR2 are LGHNA and YSLEER. The CDR3 loop spans 16 amino acids. The V segment lost 1 base and the J segment 1 base; nucleotides outside the gene matches: 2. The CDR3 DNA follows: TGCGCCAGCAGCCAAGTCGGGACTAGCGGCACAGATACGCAGTATTTT. Amino acid sequence: CASSQVGTSGTDTQYF.

The J gene is TRBJ1-2, the V gene TRBV5-6; 9 nucleotides line up with TRBD1. The V and J ends lost 4 bases and 7 bases, in that order; junction bases with no gene match: 8. Germline CDR1 SGHDT, CDR2 YYEEEE. CDR3 length equals 14 residues. CDR3 loop: CASSPTGGATGYTF. DNA of the CDR3: TGTGCCAGCAGCCCTACAGGGGGCGCGACTGGCTACACCTTC.